This entry is about one T cell receptor beta chain. Antigen specificity is unknown. Libraries were prepared by immunoSEQ multiplex PCR; TCRdb keeps only in-frame clonotypes and omits some of them. Here the sample spans about 600,000 clones, less than 98% being singletons. The data stem from a study of shared clonotypes between healthy human individuals. Study observations and caveats: Researchers found naive subsets generally carried larger estimated richness than memory subsets. Clonotype sharing across four donors was observed for 4% to 5.5% of naive CD4 clonotypes.

CDR1 SGHRS and CDR2 YFSETQ come from the germline V gene. The trim removed 5 bases at V and 0 bases at J, leaving 2 bases unmatched. The CDR3 loop spans 14 amino acids. The chain links TRBV5-1 to TRBJ2-1, with 7 nucleotides matching TRBD1. The sequence was collected from a woman in her 30s in good health. The sequenced material came from naive CD4+ T cells sorted from blood. Sample subset: CD45RA+ positively selected. CDR3 protein: CASRRDSSYNEQFF. The DNA of the CDR3 is TGCGCCAGCAGACGGGACAGCTCCTACAATGAGCAGTTCTTC.